Listed here are 19 T cell receptor beta chains from one sample, sequenced in a study of T-cell memory formation after mild COVID-19. TCRdb processed the 5' RACE reads anew with MiXCR; each CDR3 protein has one entry. The sample has 140,000 to 150,000 distinct CDR3 sequences, under 30% seen once. Sequenced sample: PBMCs or a T cell subset sorted from them (not recorded which). The receptors were sampled from an adult woman who had mild COVID-19 (a few samples of this study predate the infection). Cell type and time point are not known.

This clonotype was counted between two and nine times. CDR3 coding DNA: TGTGCCACCGTAGGTCCTAGCGGGTCTTACGAGCAGTACTTC. Its protein is CATVGPSGSYEQYF. V gene TRBV7-9 combines with J gene TRBJ2-7, with 8 bases matching TRBD2. The germline gives CDR1 SEHNR, CDR2 FQNEAQ (reference sequence). J was trimmed by 4 bases and V by 10 bases; bases with no gene match: 12. This CDR3 has 14 amino acids.

Written as DNA, the CDR3 is TGTGCCAGCAGTCTAGACCCCGGACTCCTCCTAGAGACCCAGTACTTC. It yields the protein CASSLDPGLLLETQYF. The gene calls are TRBV27 and TRBJ2-5; D possibly corresponds to TRBD2 (5 bases). Looked up from germline, CDR1 is MNHEY and CDR2 is SMNVEV (reference sequence). The ends were cut back, 5 bases at V and 4 bases at J, with 20 bases in the middle. The CDR3 length is 16 residues.

This clonotype was seen a few times. The J gene is TRBJ1-5, the V gene TRBV7-9; D gene ambiguous. The CDR3 runs 17 residues. Germline CDR1 SEHNR, CDR2 FQNEAQ (reference sequence). With 1 base removed from V and 2 bases from J, the gap between germline ends came to 15 bases. The CDR3 bases are TGTGCCAGCAGCTTAGAGTCGGGGTGGTCGGGCAATCAGCCCCAGCATTTT. This gives the protein CASSLESGWSGNQPQHF.

A few counts support this clonotype. The rearrangement uses TRBV4-1 and TRBJ2-4, with 12 bases that match TRBD2. CDR3 size: 16 residues. Germline values: CDR1 MGHRA, CDR2 YSYEKL. V shed 3 bases, J shed 6 bases, and the junction held 6 bases outside the gene matches. For the CDR3, the DNA is TGCGCCAGCAGCCAGTGGACTAGCGGGATGGGAAACATTCAGTACTTC. Its translation is CASSQWTSGMGNIQYF.

The chain links TRBV24-1 to TRBJ2-2; TRBD1 might be the D (5 bases). The CDR3 totals 15 residues. Looked up from germline, CDR1 is KGHDR and CDR2 is SFDVKD. Trimming left V 5 bases short and J 5 bases short, with 14 bases between. The CDR3 region has the DNA TGTGCCACCAGTGGGACAAACCTGCTTACCGGGGAGCTGTTTTTT. Amino acid sequence: CATSGTNLLTGELFF.

This sequence joins TRBV20-1 and TRBJ2-3; 9 bases are shared with TRBD1. Trimming took 6 bases from V and 4 from J; bases not matched to a gene: 11. The CDR3 spans 15 residues. Per germline, CDR1 DFQATT and CDR2 SNEGSKA (reference sequence). DNA of the CDR3: TGCAGTGCCCCTGACAGGGGGATTGGGGCAGATACGCAGTATTTT. Translated, it gives CSAPDRGIGADTQYF.

This clonotype occurred a few times. The chain joins TRBV27 to TRBJ1-2; D is uncertain. The CDR3 extends over 13 amino acids. V was cut by 8 bases and J by 0 bases, with 10 bases left in between. From germline, CDR1 is MNHEY and CDR2 SMNVEV (reference sequence). The CDR3 nucleotides read TGTGCCAGCGGATTCGGAGCTAACTATGGCTACACCTTC. Translating gives CASGFGANYGYTF.

This clonotype occurred a few times. The rearrangement joins TRBV5-6 to TRBJ2-7; the D is unclear. V was trimmed by 7 bases and J by 1 base, leaving 12 bases between them. The CDR3 has 13 residues. Germline CDR1 reads SGHDT; CDR2 reads YYEEEE. CDR3 amino acids: CASRRAGSYEQYF. The CDR3 DNA is TGTGCCAGCCGACGGGCTGGGTCCTACGAGCAGTACTTC. The full variable domain, in which reference TRBV5-6 and TRBJ2-7 provide the parts outside the CDR3, is DAGVTQSPTHLIKTRGQQVTLRCSPKSGHDTVSWYQQALGQGPQFIFQYYEEEERQRGNFPDRFSGHQFPNYSSELNVNALLLGDSALYLCASRRAGSYEQYFGPGTRLTVT.

The chain is built from TRBV6-5 and TRBJ2-3; 9 bases match TRBD2. The length of the CDR3 is 15 residues. Per germline, CDR1 MNHEY and CDR2 SVGAGI. V lost 0 bases to trimming and J lost 7 bases; unmatched junction nucleotides: 5. The CDR3 DNA reads as TGTGCCAGCAGTTACTCGGCGGGGGGGCCACATACGCAGTATTTT. Protein: CASSYSAGGPHTQYF.

This clonotype was recorded a few times. The chain links TRBV20-1 to TRBJ2-7; D is ambiguous. Looked up from germline, CDR1 is DFQATT and CDR2 is SNEGSKA (reference sequence). Trimming stripped 1 base from V and 0 bases from J, with 7 bases between. The CDR3 runs to 13 residues. In DNA form, the CDR3 reads TGCAGTGCTAGAGGGGGTAGCTCCTACGAGCAGTACTTC. Its translation: CSARGGSSYEQYF.

This clonotype was counted only a few times. This chain links TRBV20-1 with TRBJ2-7; 7 bases match TRBD2. The V gene's germline CDR1 is DFQATT and CDR2 SNEGSKA (reference sequence). The V and J ends lost 2 bases and 0 bases, in that order; junction bases with no gene match: 4. The CDR3 covers 14 residues. The chain's CDR3 is CSARLAAYSYEQYF. CDR3 sequence (DNA): TGCAGTGCTAGACTAGCGGCATACTCCTACGAGCAGTACTTC.

The chain joins TRBV7-6 to TRBJ2-1; no clear D gene. The CDR3 extends over 15 amino acids. V was trimmed by 3 bases and J by 0 bases, leaving 9 bases between them. The germline gives CDR1 SGHVS, CDR2 FNYEAQ. In DNA form, the CDR3 reads TGTGCCAGCAGCTTGCAGACGAGCTCCTACAATGAGCAGTTCTTC. It is translated as CASSLQTSSYNEQFF.

This clonotype has just a few counts. The rearrangement uses TRBV7-9 and TRBJ2-7, with 7 bases fitting TRBD2. Germline assignment: CDR1 SEHNR and CDR2 FQNEAQ (reference sequence). This CDR3 is built from 14 residues. The V and J ends lost 0 bases and 5 bases, in that order; junction bases with no gene match: 4. The CDR3 protein is CASSLAGGIHEQYF. CDR3 bases: TGTGCCAGCAGCTTAGCGGGAGGGATCCACGAGCAGTACTTC.

There are a few counts of this clonotype. This chain links TRBV7-8 with TRBJ1-1; 7 nucleotides align to TRBD1. Per germline, CDR1 SGHVS and CDR2 FQNEAQ. V gave up 5 bases and J gave up 1 base; unmatched junction bases: 10. There are 16 residues in the CDR3. CDR3 in DNA: TGTGCCAGCAGCACCAGCCTCGACAGGGCGAACACTGAAGCTTTCTTT. Residues: CASSTSLDRANTEAFF.

V is TRBV7-9 and J is TRBJ2-1; 7 nucleotides line up with TRBD1. V lost 6 bases, J lost 8 bases, and 13 bases stayed unmatched. This CDR3 contains 15 residues. CDR1 and CDR2 (germline): SEHNR, FQNEAQ (reference sequence). The CDR3 loop is CASRAPTGPPHEQFF. CDR3 in DNA: TGTGCCAGCAGGGCGCCGACAGGGCCCCCACATGAGCAGTTCTTC.

This clonotype was seen more than once but under ten times. The chain links TRBV4-1 to TRBJ2-7; D possibly corresponds to TRBD2 (5 bases). V dropped 0 bases and J dropped 1 base, with 10 bases sitting between them. There are 15 residues in the CDR3. CDR1 is MGHRA, CDR2 YSYEKL, per germline. The CDR3 DNA follows: TGCGCCAGCAGCCAAGATTCTCGGGGATCCTACGAGCAGTACTTC. Amino acid sequence: CASSQDSRGSYEQYF.

The chain carries TRBV9 and TRBJ2-3; TRBD2 might be the D (5 bases). The CDR3 sequence is 15 residues long. V lost 0 bases and J lost 2, with 10 bases in between. Germline V CDR1 and CDR2: SGDLS, YYNGEE. This CDR3 reads CASSVGGQATDTQYF. In DNA form, the CDR3 reads TGTGCCAGCAGCGTAGGAGGGCAGGCCACAGATACGCAGTATTTT.

This clonotype was picked up many times. J is TRBJ2-1 and V is TRBV27; 8 bases fit TRBD2. The CDR3 spans 16 residues. J lost 9 bases, V lost 0 bases, and 10 bases had no gene match. Per germline, CDR1 MNHEY and CDR2 SMNVEV (reference sequence). DNA for the CDR3: TGTGCCAGCAGTTTATCCGGCGGGGGGCCCACCAGTGAGCAGTTCTTC. Translation: CASSLSGGGPTSEQFF.

V and J are TRBV7-9 and TRBJ2-1; no definite D call. Trimming took off 6 bases at V and 7 bases at J, with 13 bases between the two ends. Germline CDR1 is SEHNR and CDR2 is FQNEAQ (reference sequence). The CDR3 covers 13 residues. The CDR3 reads CASSGPGLNEQFF. CDR3 DNA sequence: TGTGCCAGCAGTGGGCCGGGCCTGAATGAGCAGTTCTTC. The whole variable domain, filled in from reference TRBV7-9 and TRBJ2-1, reads DTGVSQNPRHKITKRGQNVTFRCDPISEHNRLYWYRQTLGQGPEFLTYFQNEAQLEKSRLLSDRFSAERPKGSFSTLEIQRTEQGDSAMYLCASSGPGLNEQFFGPGTRLTVL.